Below, one TCR beta chain is given with its context. This specimen belongs to a study of blood T cell repertoires in COVID-19. The cohort comprised adults aged roughly 18 to 95 years residing in 20 to 30 US areas. Profiled with immunoSEQ multiplex PCR; TCRdb holds only in-frame clones, not every one. Of some 220,000 clones in the sample, 70% to 85% were seen once. V gave up 4 bases and J gave up 8 bases, with 7 bases separating them. This CDR3 has 11 residues. Germline CDR1 and CDR2: KGHDR and SFDVKD. Sequencing input: PBMCs or T cells enriched from blood (not recorded which). The chain has TRBV24-1 and TRBJ1-2; no firm D call. This receptor was obtained from a woman aged 40 to 49 with acute COVID-19. CDR3 nucleotides: TGTGCCACCAGTGACGTCCTCGGCTACACCTTC. The encoded protein is CATSDVLGYTF.